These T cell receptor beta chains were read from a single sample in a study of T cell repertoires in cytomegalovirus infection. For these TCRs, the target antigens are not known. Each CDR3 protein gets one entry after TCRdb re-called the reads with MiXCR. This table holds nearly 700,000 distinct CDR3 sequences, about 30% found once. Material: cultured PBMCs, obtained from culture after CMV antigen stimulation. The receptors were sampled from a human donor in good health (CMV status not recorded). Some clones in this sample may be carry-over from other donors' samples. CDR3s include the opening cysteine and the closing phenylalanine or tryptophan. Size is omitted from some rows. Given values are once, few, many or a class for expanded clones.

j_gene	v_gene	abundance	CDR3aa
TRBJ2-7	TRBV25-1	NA	CASSEVGAYEQYF
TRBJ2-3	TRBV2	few	CASSDSEASTDTQYF
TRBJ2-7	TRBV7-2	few	CASSYSGAYEQYF
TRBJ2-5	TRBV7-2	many	CASSLSPTGMGFLETQYF
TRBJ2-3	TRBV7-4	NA	CASSSETGSLNF
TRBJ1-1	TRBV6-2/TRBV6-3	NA	CASRLRGETEAFF
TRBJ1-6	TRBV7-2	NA	CASNGQVQSPLHF
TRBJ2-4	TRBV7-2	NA	CASSPNRGSKNIQYF
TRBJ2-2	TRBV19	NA	CASSRGTGGGELFF
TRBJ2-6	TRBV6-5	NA	CASSYATGTLGLSGANVLTF
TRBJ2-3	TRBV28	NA	CATHPGQRTDTQYF
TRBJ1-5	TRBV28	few	CASRTGSLNQPQHF
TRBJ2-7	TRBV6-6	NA	CASSALAGSYEQYF
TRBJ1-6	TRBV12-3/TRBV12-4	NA	CASSLGTGMESPLHF
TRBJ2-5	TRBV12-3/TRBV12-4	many	CASSFASKETQYF
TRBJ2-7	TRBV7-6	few	CASSLADRSSYEQYF
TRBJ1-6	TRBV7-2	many	CASSFGASGSPLHF
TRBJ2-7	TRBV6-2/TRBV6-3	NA	CASSYSGGVKVYEQYF
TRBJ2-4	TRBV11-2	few	CASRKAGGKLAKNIQYF
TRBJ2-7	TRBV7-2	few	CASSLFLAGPYEQYF
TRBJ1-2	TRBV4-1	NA	CASSQVGPVMYGYTF
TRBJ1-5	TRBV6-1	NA	CASSRLGGGGQPQHF
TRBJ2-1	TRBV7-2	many	CASRFGLAAYNEQFF
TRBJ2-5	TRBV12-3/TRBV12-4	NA	CASIRTGGMETQYF
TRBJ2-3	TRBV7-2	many	CASSSRQTPDTQYF
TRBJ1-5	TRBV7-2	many	CASSATVLQPQHF
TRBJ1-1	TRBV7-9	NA	CASSPWRTGGEAFF